Below are 10 T cell receptor beta chains sequenced from a single sample in a study of T cells in Graves' hyperthyroidism and ophthalmopathy. Researchers amplified the TCR beta CDR3 regions from RNA transcripts. The HTBI primer set drove a first-round RT-PCR of the TCR CDR3. TCRdb processed the multiplex PCR reads anew with MiXCR; each CDR3 protein has one entry. The repertoire has roughly 400,000 distinct CDR3 sequences, about 14% of them found once; the top ten carry around 30%. The sequencing input was blood. Receptor source: a man between 50 and 59 years old with Graves' ophthalmopathy.

This clonotype was counted many times. V usage is TRBV15 and J usage is TRBJ1-5; TRBD1 agrees at 7 bases. V shed 0 bases and J 6 bases; nucleotides not matched to a gene: 5. The CDR3 runs 15 residues. Germline V gene sequence: CDR1 LNHNV, CDR2 YYDKDF (reference sequence). CDR3 bases: TGTGCCACCAGCAGAGATTGGGGACAGAGTCAGCCCCAGCATTTT. Translating gives CATSRDWGQSQPQHF.

The table lists this clonotype with many counts. The J gene is TRBJ2-1, the V gene TRBV2, with D unresolved. This CDR3 spans 13 amino acids. Deletions cut 3 bases from V and 5 bases from J, with 8 bases between. Germline V CDR1 and CDR2: SNHLY, FYNNEI. The CDR3 region has the DNA TGTGCCAGCAGTGAGGAATCCCACAATGAGCAGTTCTTC. As protein: CASSEESHNEQFF.

This chain links TRBV5-5 with TRBJ2-6; D possibly matches TRBD1 or TRBD2 (5 bases each). Germline values: CDR1 SGHKS, CDR2 YYEKEE (reference sequence). Trimming left V 0 bases short and J 0 bases short, with 10 bases between. The CDR3 is made up of 17 amino acids. In DNA, the CDR3 is TGTGCCAGCAGCTTGGTAGGGACCGACTCTGGGGCCAACGTCCTGACTTTC. It codes for CASSLVGTDSGANVLTF.

This clonotype was detected many times. V is TRBV7-8 and J is TRBJ2-7; 8 bases align to TRBD1. Per the germline V gene, CDR1 is SGHVS and CDR2 is FQNEAQ. The CDR3 is made up of 15 amino acids. Trimming at V came to 5 bases and at J to 0 bases, leaving 6 bases not matched to a gene. CDR3 nucleotide sequence: TGTGCCAGCAGCGAAACCGGGACAGGCTCCTACGAGCAGTACTTC. This sequence encodes CASSETGTGSYEQYF.

The table lists this clonotype with a few counts. The CDR3 loop is CSVPNPQGYEQYF. In DNA form, the CDR3 reads TGCAGTGTACCCAATCCCCAGGGCTACGAGCAGTACTTC. The J gene is TRBJ2-7, the V gene TRBV20-1; possibly TRBD1 for D (5 bases). V dropped 7 bases and J dropped 3 bases, with 16 bases sitting between them. CDR1 and CDR2 from the germline V gene are DFQATT and SNEGSKA (reference sequence). The CDR3 consists of 13 residues.

There are many counts of this clonotype. This chain uses TRBV11-2 with TRBJ2-7; 16 bases map to TRBD2. The V gene's germline CDR1 is SGHAT and CDR2 FQNNGV. The CDR3 has 18 amino acids. The V and J ends lost 3 bases and 4 bases, in that order; junction bases with no gene match: 9. The CDR3 loop reads CASSLRPGTSGRGYEQYF. As DNA, the CDR3 is TGTGCCAGCAGCTTGCGACCCGGGACTAGCGGGAGGGGGTACGAGCAGTACTTC. The full variable domain, with the rest looked up from reference TRBV11-2 and TRBJ2-7, is EAGVAQSPRYKIIEKRQSVAFWCNPISGHATLYWYQQILGQGPKLLIQFQNNGVVDDSQLPKDRFSAERLKGVDSTLKIQPAKLEDSAVYLCASSLRPGTSGRGYEQYFGPGTRLTVT.

This chain connects TRBV7-2 to TRBJ2-4; D not resolved. CDR1 is SGHTA, CDR2 FQGNSA, per germline. V was trimmed by 1 base and J by 5 bases, leaving 9 bases between them. The CDR3 totals 14 residues. The CDR3 DNA is TGTGCCAGCAGCTTAGTAGAGTCTGAAAACATTCAGTACTTC. Encoded protein: CASSLVESENIQYF.

This clonotype was counted only a few times. V and J are TRBV24-1 and TRBJ2-3; no definite D call. Germline loops: CDR1 KGHDR, CDR2 SFDVKD. The CDR3 consists of 15 residues. The V end lost 4 bases, the J end lost 6 bases, and 16 bases lay between the germline ends. The CDR3 region has the DNA TGTGCCACCAGTGAACCCGGGCTCGAAGCCGATACGCAGTATTTT. Its translation: CATSEPGLEADTQYF.

This clonotype was seen a few times. V usage is TRBV11-3 and J usage is TRBJ2-1; tentative D call: TRBD2 (5 bases). The assigned J gene may be wrong: the sequence end matches TRBJ2-7 better. CDR1 and CDR2 from the germline V gene are SGHNT and YENEEA. This CDR3 contains 14 residues. The chain's CDR3 is CASSTRSSYNEQYF. The CDR3 DNA reads TGTGCCAGCAGTACTAGGAGCTCCTACAATGAGCAGTACTTC.

This clonotype was picked up many times. The chain uses TRBV28 and TRBJ2-7; D is tentatively TRBD1 or TRBD2 (5 bases each). CDR3 size: 14 residues. The V and J ends lost 10 bases and 3 bases respectively, with 19 bases between them. The V gene's germline CDR1 is MDHEN and CDR2 SYDVKM. The CDR3 sequence is CATSPVGPYYEQYF. For the CDR3, the DNA is TGTGCCACCTCCCCGGTGGGACCCTACTACGAGCAGTACTTC.